Listed here is a single TCR beta chain. V lost 5 bases, J lost 6 bases, and 7 bases stayed unmatched. CDR3 size: 15 residues. MiXCR was run by TCRdb on the 5' RACE reads, yielding one entry per CDR3 protein. The sample shows 550,000 to 700,000 distinct CDR3 sequences, 18% of them seen only once. This entry is derived from a study of T-cell memory formation after mild COVID-19. For the study at large: The two donors had largely donor-specific TCR clusters.

V usage is TRBV12-3 or TRBV12-4 and J usage is TRBJ2-2; 9 bases map to TRBD1. The clonotype was recovered from an adult woman who had mild COVID-19 (a few samples of this study predate the infection). Cell type and time point are not known. Material for sequencing was PBMCs or a T cell subset sorted from them (not recorded which). CDR3 DNA: TGTGCCAGCAGTCAACGGGACAGGGTTCCCGGGGAGCTGTTTTTT. Encoded protein: CASSQRDRVPGELFF.